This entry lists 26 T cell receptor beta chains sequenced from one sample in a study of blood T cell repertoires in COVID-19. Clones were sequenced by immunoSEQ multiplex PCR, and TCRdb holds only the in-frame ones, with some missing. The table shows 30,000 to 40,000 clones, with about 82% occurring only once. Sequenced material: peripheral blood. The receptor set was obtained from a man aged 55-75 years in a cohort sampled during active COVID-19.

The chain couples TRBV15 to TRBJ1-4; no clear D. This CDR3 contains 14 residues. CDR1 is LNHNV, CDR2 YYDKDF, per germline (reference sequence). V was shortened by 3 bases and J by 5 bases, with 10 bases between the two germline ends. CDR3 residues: CATSSLARNEKLFF. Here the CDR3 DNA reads TGTGCCACCAGCAGCCTAGCTAGAAATGAAAAACTGTTTTTT.

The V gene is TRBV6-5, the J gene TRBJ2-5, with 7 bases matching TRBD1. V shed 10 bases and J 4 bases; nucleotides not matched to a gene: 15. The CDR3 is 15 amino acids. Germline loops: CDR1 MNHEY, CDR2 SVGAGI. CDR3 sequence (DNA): TGTGCCATCCGCGTACCAAGGGGGCCGCCAGAGACCCAGTACTTC. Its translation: CAIRVPRGPPETQYF.

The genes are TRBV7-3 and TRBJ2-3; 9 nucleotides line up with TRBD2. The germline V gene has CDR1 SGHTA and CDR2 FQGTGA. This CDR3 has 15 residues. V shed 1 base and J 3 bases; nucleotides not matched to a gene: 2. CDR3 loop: CASSLRTSGTDTQYF. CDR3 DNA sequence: TGTGCCAGCAGCTTAAGAACTAGCGGGACAGATACGCAGTATTTT.

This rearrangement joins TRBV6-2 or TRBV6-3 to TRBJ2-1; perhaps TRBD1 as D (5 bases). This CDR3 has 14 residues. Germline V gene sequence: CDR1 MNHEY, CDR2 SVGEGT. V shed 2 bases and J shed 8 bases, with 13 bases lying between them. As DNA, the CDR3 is TGTGCCAGCAGTTACACAGTAGAAGGGGATGAGCAGTTCTTC. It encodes CASSYTVEGDEQFF.

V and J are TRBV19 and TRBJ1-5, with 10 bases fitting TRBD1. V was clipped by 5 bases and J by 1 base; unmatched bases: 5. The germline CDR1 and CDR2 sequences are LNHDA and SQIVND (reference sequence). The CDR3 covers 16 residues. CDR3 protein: CASSPRTGGSNQPQHF. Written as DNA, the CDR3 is TGTGCCAGTAGTCCTCGGACAGGGGGGAGCAATCAGCCCCAGCATTTT. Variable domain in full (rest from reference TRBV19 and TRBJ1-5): DGGITQSPKYLFRKEGQNVTLSCEQNLNHDAMYWYRQDPGQGLRLIYYSQIVNDFQKGDIAEGYSVSREKKESFPLTVTSAQKNPTAFYLCASSPRTGGSNQPQHFGDGTRLSIL.

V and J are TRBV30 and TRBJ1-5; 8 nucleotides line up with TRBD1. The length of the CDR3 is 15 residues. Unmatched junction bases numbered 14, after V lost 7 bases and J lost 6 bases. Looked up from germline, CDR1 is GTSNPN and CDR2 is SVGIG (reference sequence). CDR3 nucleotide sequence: TGTGCCTCCGATCACCCTGGACAGGGCGGTCAGCCCCAGCATTTT. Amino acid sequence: CASDHPGQGGQPQHF.

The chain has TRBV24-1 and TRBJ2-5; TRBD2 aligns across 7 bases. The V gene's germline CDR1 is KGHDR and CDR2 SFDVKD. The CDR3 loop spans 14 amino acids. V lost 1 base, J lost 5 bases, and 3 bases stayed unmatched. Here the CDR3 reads CATSDFGGSETQYF. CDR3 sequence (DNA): TGTGCCACCAGTGATTTCGGGGGGTCCGAGACCCAGTACTTC.

CDR3 coding DNA: TGTGCCAGCAGCATGGGTGGCCAGGGCCTAATCCAAGAGACCCAGTACTTC. Translated, it gives CASSMGGQGLIQETQYF. The rearrangement links TRBV28 to TRBJ2-5, with D perhaps matching TRBD1 (5 bases). Germline V gene sequence: CDR1 MDHEN, CDR2 SYDVKM. The CDR3 is 17 amino acids. Between the trimmed V and J ends, which lost 6 bases and 1 base, there was a span of 21 bases.

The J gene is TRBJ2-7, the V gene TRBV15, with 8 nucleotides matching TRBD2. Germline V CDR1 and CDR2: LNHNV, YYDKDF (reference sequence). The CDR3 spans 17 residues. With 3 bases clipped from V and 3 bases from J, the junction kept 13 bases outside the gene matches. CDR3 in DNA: TGTGCCACCAGCAGGTTTGCGGGAGGCCCCCACTACTACGAGCAGTACTTC. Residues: CATSRFAGGPHYYEQYF.

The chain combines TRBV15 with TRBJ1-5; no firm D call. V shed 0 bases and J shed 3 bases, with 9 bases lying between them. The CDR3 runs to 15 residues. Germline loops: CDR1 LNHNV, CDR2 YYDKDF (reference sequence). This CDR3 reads CATSRDLENNQPQHF. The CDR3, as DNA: TGTGCCACCAGCAGAGATTTGGAGAACAATCAGCCCCAGCATTTT. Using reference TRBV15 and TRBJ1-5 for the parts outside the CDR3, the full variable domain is DAMVIQNPRYQVTQFGKPVTLSCSQTLNHNVMYWYQQKSSQAPKLLFHYYDKDFNNEADTPDNFQSRRPNTSFCFLDIRSPGLGDTAMYLCATSRDLENNQPQHFGDGTRLSIL.

This CDR3 is CASRPGQGRPYF. The CDR3 bases are TGTGCCAGCAGGCCGGGACAGGGTCGTCCGTACTTC. The gene calls are TRBV6-5 and TRBJ2-7, with 9 bases that match TRBD1. Per the germline V gene, CDR1 is MNHEY and CDR2 is SVGAGI. The CDR3 covers 12 residues. The J segment lost 12 bases and the V segment lost 6 bases, leaving 9 bases of the junction unmatched.

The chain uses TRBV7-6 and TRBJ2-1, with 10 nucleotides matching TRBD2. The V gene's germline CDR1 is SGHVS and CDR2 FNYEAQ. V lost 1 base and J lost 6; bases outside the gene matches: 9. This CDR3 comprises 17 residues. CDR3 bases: TGTGCCAGCAGCTTAGGGGCTAGCGGGGGTGCTCGCAATGAGCAGTTCTTC. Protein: CASSLGASGGARNEQFF.

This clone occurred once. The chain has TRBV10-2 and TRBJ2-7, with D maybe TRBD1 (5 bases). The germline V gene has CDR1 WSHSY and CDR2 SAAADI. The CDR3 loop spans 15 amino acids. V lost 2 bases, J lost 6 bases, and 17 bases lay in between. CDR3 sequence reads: CASSERARATAEQYF. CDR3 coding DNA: TGCGCCAGCAGTGAGAGGGCCAGGGCGACGGCCGAGCAGTACTTC.

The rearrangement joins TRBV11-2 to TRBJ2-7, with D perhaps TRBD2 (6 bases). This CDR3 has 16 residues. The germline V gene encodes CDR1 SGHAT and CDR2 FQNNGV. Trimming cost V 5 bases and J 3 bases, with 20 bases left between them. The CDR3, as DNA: TGTGCCAGCAGCCAGGAAGGTGGCCAGGGACTCTACGAGCAGTACTTC. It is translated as CASSQEGGQGLYEQYF.

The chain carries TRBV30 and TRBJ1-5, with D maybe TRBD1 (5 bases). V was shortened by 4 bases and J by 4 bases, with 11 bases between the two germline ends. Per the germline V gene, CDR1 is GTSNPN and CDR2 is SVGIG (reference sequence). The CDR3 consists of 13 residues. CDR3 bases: TGTGCCTGGACCTCGGGGGGAAATCAGCCCCAGCATTTT. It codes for CAWTSGGNQPQHF.

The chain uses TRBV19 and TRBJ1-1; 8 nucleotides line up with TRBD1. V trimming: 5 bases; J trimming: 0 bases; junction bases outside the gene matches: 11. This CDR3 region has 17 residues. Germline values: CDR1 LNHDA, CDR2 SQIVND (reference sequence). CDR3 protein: CASSFQGANRMNTEAFF. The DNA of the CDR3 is TGTGCCAGTAGTTTCCAGGGGGCAAACCGAATGAACACTGAAGCTTTCTTT.

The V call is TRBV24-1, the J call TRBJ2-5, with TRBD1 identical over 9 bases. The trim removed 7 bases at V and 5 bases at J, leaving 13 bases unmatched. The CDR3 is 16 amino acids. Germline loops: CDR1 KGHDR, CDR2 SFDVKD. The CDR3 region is CATSDPPGQGTETQYF. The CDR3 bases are TGTGCCACCAGCGACCCACCGGGACAGGGTACGGAGACCCAGTACTTC.

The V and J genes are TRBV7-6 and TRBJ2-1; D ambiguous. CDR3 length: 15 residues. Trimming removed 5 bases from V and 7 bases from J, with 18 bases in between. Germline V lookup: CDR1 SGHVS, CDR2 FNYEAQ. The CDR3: CASSPSPQVRNEQFF. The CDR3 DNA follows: TGTGCCAGCAGCCCCTCACCGCAGGTCAGGAATGAGCAGTTCTTC.

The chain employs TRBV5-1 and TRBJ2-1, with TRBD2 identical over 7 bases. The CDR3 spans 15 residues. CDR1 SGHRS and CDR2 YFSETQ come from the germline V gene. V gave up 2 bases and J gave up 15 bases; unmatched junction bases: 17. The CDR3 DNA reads TGCGCCAGCAGCTTACCCGGCGGGAGTAGGGTGTTTTTGTTCTTC. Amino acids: CASSLPGGSRVFLFF.

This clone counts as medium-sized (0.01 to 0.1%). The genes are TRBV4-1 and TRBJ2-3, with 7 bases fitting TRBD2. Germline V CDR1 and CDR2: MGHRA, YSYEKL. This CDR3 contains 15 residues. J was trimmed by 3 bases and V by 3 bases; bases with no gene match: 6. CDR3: CASSQETSRTDTQYF. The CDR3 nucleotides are TGCGCCAGCAGCCAGGAGACTAGCAGAACAGATACGCAGTATTTT.

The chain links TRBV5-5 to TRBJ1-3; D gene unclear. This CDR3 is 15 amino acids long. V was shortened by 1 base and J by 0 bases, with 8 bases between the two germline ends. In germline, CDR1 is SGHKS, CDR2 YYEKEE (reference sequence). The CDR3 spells CASSLSQASGNTIYF. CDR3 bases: TGTGCCAGCAGCTTGAGTCAAGCCTCTGGAAACACCATATATTTT.

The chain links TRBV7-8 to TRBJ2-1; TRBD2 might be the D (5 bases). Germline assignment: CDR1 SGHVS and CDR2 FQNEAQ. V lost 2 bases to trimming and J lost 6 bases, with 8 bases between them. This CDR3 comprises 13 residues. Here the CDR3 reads CASSLLAGNEQFF. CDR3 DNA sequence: TGTGCCAGCAGCTTATTGGCGGGCAATGAGCAGTTCTTC.

The CDR3 is CASTEGRGRGEKLFF. The CDR3 nucleotides are TGTGCCAGCACCGAGGGGAGGGGCCGAGGTGAAAAACTGTTTTTT. The chain links TRBV2 to TRBJ1-4; possible D gene TRBD1, 5 bases. The CDR3 has 15 amino acids. Germline V CDR1 and CDR2: SNHLY, FYNNEI. Trimming removed 7 bases at V and 7 bases at J, with 19 bases between.

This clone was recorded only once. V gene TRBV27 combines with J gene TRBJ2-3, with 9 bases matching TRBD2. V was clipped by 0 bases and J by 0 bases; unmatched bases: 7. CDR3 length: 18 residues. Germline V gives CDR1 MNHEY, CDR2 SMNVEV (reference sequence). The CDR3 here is CASSLSPYTSGSTDTQYF. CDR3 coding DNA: TGTGCCAGCAGTTTATCCCCGTATACTAGCGGGAGCACAGATACGCAGTATTTT.

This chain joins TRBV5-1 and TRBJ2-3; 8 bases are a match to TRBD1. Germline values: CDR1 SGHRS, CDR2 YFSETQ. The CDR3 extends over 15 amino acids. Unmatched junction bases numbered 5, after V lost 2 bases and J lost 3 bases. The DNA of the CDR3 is TGCGCCAGCAGCTTTGGACAGGGTGGTACAGATACGCAGTATTTT. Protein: CASSFGQGGTDTQYF.

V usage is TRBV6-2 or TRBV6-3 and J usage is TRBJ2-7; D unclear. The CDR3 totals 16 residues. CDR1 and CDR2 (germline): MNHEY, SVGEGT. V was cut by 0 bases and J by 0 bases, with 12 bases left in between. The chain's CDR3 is CASSYSPRVRSYEQYF. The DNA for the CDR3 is TGTGCCAGCAGTTACTCACCGAGAGTCCGCTCCTACGAGCAGTACTTC.